This T cell receptor beta chain is from a study of blood T cell repertoires in COVID-19. This CDR3 is built from 14 residues. The J segment lost 2 bases and the V segment lost 5 bases, leaving 7 bases of the junction unmatched. Germline assignment: CDR1 SGHRS and CDR2 YFSETQ. This clone was seen only once. Authors' methods: For nucleated cells, counts were estimated from reference gene primer amplification. Libraries were prepared by immunoSEQ multiplex PCR; TCRdb keeps only in-frame clonotypes and omits some of them. Clone size and the V and J calls come from that table; the DNA yielded D and trimming. The data hold 350,000 to 450,000 clones, with 85% to 90% observed a single time. The study drew participants aged about 18 to 95 years from roughly 25 US areas. Recovered status in Cohort 3 required two negative PCRs, clearance, or symptom resolution.

The specimen sequenced was PBMCs or T cells enriched from blood (not recorded which). This clonotype was obtained from a woman aged 25-40 years who had recovered from COVID-19. The V and J genes are TRBV5-1 and TRBJ2-7; 7 bases align to TRBD1. The CDR3 protein is CASRTGSGAYEQYF. Here the CDR3 DNA reads TGCGCCAGCAGGACAGGGTCCGGCGCCTACGAGCAGTACTTC.